Listed below are T cell receptor beta chains from one sample, sequenced in a study of T cells in Graves' hyperthyroidism and ophthalmopathy. TCRdb fed the multiplex PCR reads into MiXCR, producing one record per CDR3 protein. The data contain over 450,000 distinct CDR3 sequences, 17% of them seen just once; the ten biggest clones take up approximately 18%. Sequenced input: blood. Source of these receptors: a woman younger than 30 with Graves' ophthalmopathy. Both conserved end residues are part of each CDR3. The D gene is left open where the match is weak. Only part of the rows carry a size: once, few, many, or a class if the clone is expanded.

clone size: few; V gene: TRBV4-1; J gene: TRBJ2-3; D gene: -; CDR3 protein: CASSQDEQGEDTQYF; CDR3 DNA: TGCGCCAGCAGCCAAGACGAACAGGGAGAGGATACGCAGTATTTT
clone size: many; V gene: TRBV18; J gene: TRBJ2-1; D gene: -; CDR3 protein: CASSPADNEQFF; CDR3 DNA: TGTGCCAGCTCACCTGCGGACAATGAGCAGTTCTTC
clone size: -; V gene: TRBV27; J gene: TRBJ2-4; D gene: -; CDR3 protein: CASSLDPLDIQYF; CDR3 DNA: TGTGCCAGCAGTTTAGACCCCTTAGACATTCAGTACTTC
clone size: many; V gene: TRBV6-1; J gene: TRBJ2-4; D gene: -; CDR3 protein: CASSPIWEGGKNIQYF; CDR3 DNA: TGTGCCAGCAGTCCGATTTGGGAAGGGGGCAAAAACATTCAGTACTTC
clone size: few; V gene: TRBV5-1; J gene: TRBJ2-5; D gene: TRBD2; CDR3 protein: CASSFAASGGLRQETQYF; CDR3 DNA: TGCGCCAGCAGCTTTGCGGCTAGCGGGGGCCTCAGACAAGAGACCCAGTACTTC
clone size: many; V gene: TRBV5-1; J gene: TRBJ1-1; D gene: -; CDR3 protein: CASSLGSDVAFF; CDR3 DNA: TGCGCCAGCAGCCTGGGTTCGGATGTAGCTTTCTTT
clone size: many; V gene: TRBV29-1; J gene: TRBJ1-2; D gene: -; CDR3 protein: CSVGATGNYGYTF; CDR3 DNA: TGCAGCGTTGGTGCCACAGGGAACTATGGCTACACCTTC
clone size: many; V gene: TRBV28; J gene: TRBJ1-6; D gene: -; CDR3 protein: CASALQERALSPLHF; CDR3 DNA: TGTGCCAGCGCCCTTCAGGAAAGGGCCTTATCACCCCTCCACTTT
clone size: few; V gene: TRBV7-3; J gene: TRBJ2-5; D gene: TRBD2; CDR3 protein: CASSPLGGGLAGGRETQYF; CDR3 DNA: TGTGCCAGCAGCCCCCTCGGGGGTGGACTAGCGGGGGGGCGAGAGACCCAGTACTTC
clone size: -; V gene: TRBV6-1; J gene: TRBJ2-7; D gene: -; CDR3 protein: CASSSDPGRQYF; CDR3 DNA: TGTGCCAGCAGTTCCGATCCGGGTCGGCAGTACTTC
clone size: few; V gene: TRBV29-1; J gene: TRBJ1-1; D gene: -; CDR3 protein: CSLCLVGNTEAFF; CDR3 DNA: TGCAGCCTTTGTCTCGTGGGGAACACTGAAGCTTTCTTT
clone size: few; V gene: TRBV5-4; J gene: TRBJ1-1; D gene: -; CDR3 protein: CASSPMGEANTEAFF; CDR3 DNA: TGTGCCAGCAGCCCTATGGGGGAGGCAAACACTGAAGCTTTCTTT
clone size: many; V gene: TRBV7-3; J gene: TRBJ1-5; D gene: -; CDR3 protein: CASSLKQNQPQHF; CDR3 DNA: TGTGCCAGCAGCTTAAAACAGAATCAGCCCCAGCATTTT
clone size: few; V gene: TRBV6-1; J gene: TRBJ2-2; D gene: TRBD2; CDR3 protein: CASSELLAGDPWELFF; CDR3 DNA: TGTGCCAGCAGTGAATTGCTAGCGGGAGACCCCTGGGAGCTGTTTTTT
clone size: many; V gene: TRBV20-1; J gene: TRBJ2-7; D gene: TRBD2; CDR3 protein: CSARKTSGSYEQYF; CDR3 DNA: TGCAGTGCTAGAAAGACTAGCGGCTCCTACGAGCAGTACTTC
clone size: few; V gene: TRBV7-2; J gene: TRBJ2-3; D gene: TRBD2; CDR3 protein: CASSWWGLGDTQYF; CDR3 DNA: TGTGCCAGCAGCTGGTGGGGACTAGGAGATACGCAGTATTTT
clone size: few; V gene: TRBV15; J gene: TRBJ1-4; D gene: -; CDR3 protein: CATSWGQNEKLFF; CDR3 DNA: TGTGCCACCAGTTGGGGACAAAATGAAAAACTGTTTTTT
clone size: many; V gene: TRBV20-1; J gene: TRBJ2-1; D gene: TRBD2; CDR3 protein: CSATLAGAAYNEQFF; CDR3 DNA: TGCAGTGCAACCTTAGCGGGAGCGGCCTACAATGAGCAGTTCTTC
clone size: -; V gene: TRBV2; J gene: TRBJ1-5; D gene: -; CDR3 protein: CASSGGAGYQPQHF; CDR3 DNA: TGTGCCAGCAGTGGGGGGGCAGGATATCAGCCCCAGCATTTT
clone size: many; V gene: TRBV6-2/TRBV6-3; J gene: TRBJ2-1; D gene: TRBD2; CDR3 protein: CASSSGGAGDNEQFF; CDR3 DNA: TGTGCCAGCAGTTCCGGGGGAGCGGGAGACAATGAGCAGTTCTTC
clone size: few; V gene: TRBV20-1; J gene: TRBJ1-5; D gene: -; CDR3 protein: CSARRGYDQPQHF; CDR3 DNA: TGCAGTGCCCGGCGGGGGTATGATCAGCCCCAGCATTTT
clone size: many; V gene: TRBV24-1; J gene: TRBJ1-2; D gene: -; CDR3 protein: CATSEPGTTDDAYTF; CDR3 DNA: TGTGCCACCAGTGAACCTGGGACAACTGATGATGCCTACACCTTC
clone size: -; V gene: TRBV2; J gene: TRBJ2-5; D gene: TRBD2; CDR3 protein: CASSVGGLVSRETQYF; CDR3 DNA: TGTGCCAGCAGTGTTGGAGGACTAGTGTCACGGGAGACCCAGTACTTC
clone size: -; V gene: TRBV20-1; J gene: TRBJ1-3; D gene: -; CDR3 protein: CSARADGGSGNTIYF; CDR3 DNA: TGCAGTGCTAGGGCGGACGGGGGCTCTGGAAACACCATATATTTT
clone size: -; V gene: TRBV7-2; J gene: TRBJ2-2; D gene: -; CDR3 protein: CASSGGGTVRTGELFF; CDR3 DNA: TGTGCCAGCAGCGGAGGCGGGACAGTACGAACCGGGGAGCTGTTTTTT
clone size: many; V gene: TRBV5-1; J gene: TRBJ2-3; D gene: TRBD2; CDR3 protein: CASSEMTSGSSSRQYF; CDR3 DNA: TGCGCCAGCAGCGAAATGACTAGCGGGAGTTCGTCGAGGCAGTATTTT
clone size: many; V gene: TRBV28; J gene: TRBJ2-7; D gene: -; CDR3 protein: CASSLSDSGPYEQYF; CDR3 DNA: TGTGCCAGCAGTTTATCGGACAGCGGACCTTACGAGCAGTACTTC
clone size: many; V gene: TRBV10-2; J gene: TRBJ2-4; D gene: -; CDR3 protein: CASSESTPGDGNIQYF; CDR3 DNA: TGCGCCAGCAGTGAGTCGACTCCGGGGGATGGGAACATTCAGTACTTC
clone size: -; V gene: TRBV7-9; J gene: TRBJ1-2; D gene: -; CDR3 protein: CASSLEDSNYGYTF; CDR3 DNA: TGTGCCAGCAGCTTAGAGGATTCTAACTATGGCTACACCTTC
clone size: -; V gene: TRBV7-9; J gene: TRBJ1-6; D gene: TRBD1; CDR3 protein: CASSSSGTGNNSPLHF; CDR3 DNA: TGTGCCAGCAGCTCCTCCGGGACAGGGAACAATTCACCCCTCCACTTT
clone size: many; V gene: TRBV7-9; J gene: TRBJ2-3; D gene: TRBD2; CDR3 protein: CASSLTSGRAGSTDTQYF; CDR3 DNA: TGTGCCAGCAGCTTGACTAGCGGGAGGGCCGGGAGCACAGATACGCAGTATTTT
clone size: -; V gene: TRBV11-2; J gene: TRBJ1-3; D gene: TRBD1; CDR3 protein: CASREGTGHSGNTIYF; CDR3 DNA: TGTGCCAGCAGAGAGGGGACAGGGCACTCTGGAAACACCATATATTTT
clone size: many; V gene: TRBV3-1; J gene: TRBJ2-1; D gene: -; CDR3 protein: CASSQFSSYNEQFF; CDR3 DNA: TGTGCCAGCAGCCAATTCAGCTCCTACAATGAGCAGTTCTTC
clone size: few; V gene: TRBV5-6; J gene: TRBJ2-3; D gene: -; CDR3 protein: CASSYRTATNTQYF; CDR3 DNA: TGTGCCAGCAGCTATAGGACAGCAACAAATACGCAGTATTTT
clone size: few; V gene: TRBV4-3; J gene: TRBJ2-7; D gene: -; CDR3 protein: CASSQGTDYEQYF; CDR3 DNA: TGCGCCAGCAGCCAAGGGACTGACTACGAGCAGTACTTC
clone size: -; V gene: TRBV6-2/TRBV6-3; J gene: TRBJ1-3; D gene: -; CDR3 protein: CASDGDGNTIYF; CDR3 DNA: TGTGCCAGCGACGGGGATGGAAACACCATATATTTT
clone size: few; V gene: TRBV6-1; J gene: TRBJ2-2; D gene: TRBD1; CDR3 protein: CAWEDREFPGELFF; CDR3 DNA: TGTGCCTGGGAAGACAGGGAATTCCCCGGGGAGCTGTTTTTT
clone size: -; V gene: TRBV4-3; J gene: TRBJ2-1; D gene: -; CDR3 protein: CASSKWGNEQFF; CDR3 DNA: TGCGCCAGCAGCAAATGGGGCAATGAGCAGTTCTTC
clone size: few; V gene: TRBV20-1; J gene: TRBJ2-3; D gene: TRBD2; CDR3 protein: CSARDASGSADTQYF; CDR3 DNA: TGCAGTGCTAGAGATGCTAGCGGGAGTGCAGATACGCAGTATTTT
clone size: few; V gene: TRBV7-9; J gene: TRBJ2-5; D gene: -; CDR3 protein: CASSLSLLASRETQYF; CDR3 DNA: TGTGCCAGCAGCTTATCCCTACTAGCTTCTCGGGAGACCCAGTACTTC